A selection of T cell receptor beta chains follows, all from one sample in a study of T cell changes during pregnancy in multiple sclerosis. Generated by immunoSEQ multiplex PCR, the TCRdb table keeps only in-frame clones and is missing some. The top ten clones hold around 0.8% of a sample with roughly 40,000 clones, 90% to 95% of them seen once. The starting material was CD4+ T cells from peripheral blood mononuclear cells, obtained before pregnancy. The receptor set was obtained from a female donor with multiple sclerosis, enrolled in a pregnancy study. Each CDR3 is given with its conserved first and last residue. A D gene is named only where the DNA matches it firmly. Clone sizes are given selectively: once, few, many, or a class where the clone is expanded.

v_call	clone_size	j_call	d_call	cdr3_aa	cdr3_nt
TRBV6-1	-	TRBJ1-2	TRBD1	CASSVSGGNYGYTF	TGTGCCAGCAGTGTTTCAGGGGGCAACTATGGCTACACCTTC
TRBV11-3	-	TRBJ2-1	TRBD2	CASSLKGTSGLNEQFF	TGTGCCAGCAGCTTAAAAGGGACTAGCGGGTTAAATGAGCAGTTCTTC
TRBV4-3	-	TRBJ2-5	TRBD2	CASSQDPAGGPWETQYF	TGCGCCAGCAGCCAAGACCCAGCGGGGGGGCCTTGGGAGACCCAGTACTTC
TRBV7-8	-	TRBJ2-3	-	CASSLTGARGTDTQYF	TGTGCCAGCAGCTTGACAGGAGCGCGGGGCACAGATACGCAGTATTTT
TRBV5-1	-	TRBJ1-4	TRBD1	CASSLLGTGDEKLFF	TGCGCCAGCAGCTTGTTAGGGACAGGGGATGAAAAACTGTTTTTT
TRBV5-1	-	TRBJ2-7	TRBD1	CASSSVQGANYEQYF	TGCGCCAGCAGCTCGGTCCAGGGGGCGAACTACGAGCAGTACTTC
TRBV18	-	TRBJ2-2	TRBD1	CASSPRQGAGAGELFF	TGTGCCAGCTCACCCCGACAGGGGGCCGGCGCCGGGGAGCTGTTTTTT
TRBV18	-	TRBJ1-1	TRBD1	CASSSGQGETEAFF	TGTGCCAGCTCTTCGGGACAGGGGGAAACTGAAGCTTTCTTT
TRBV19	-	TRBJ1-3	-	CASSIGTATSGNTIYF	TGTGCCAGTAGTATTGGAACAGCTACCTCTGGAAACACCATATATTTT
TRBV19	-	TRBJ1-3	-	CASSMTTGNTIYF	TGTGCCAGTAGTATGACAACTGGAAACACCATATATTTT
TRBV4-2	-	TRBJ1-3	TRBD1	CASSQVGAGGFGNTIYF	TGTGCCAGCAGCCAAGTAGGGGCAGGGGGCTTTGGAAACACCATATATTTT
TRBV7-7	-	TRBJ2-3	TRBD2	CASSLGSGGAGDTQYF	TGTGCCAGCAGCCTCGGGAGCGGGGGGGCTGGGGATACGCAGTATTTT
TRBV30	-	TRBJ1-1	-	CAWRGDRSNTEAFF	TGTGCCTGGAGAGGGGATCGGTCGAACACTGAAGCTTTCTTT
TRBV6-4	once	TRBJ1-2	-	CASSDPGSGYTF	TGTGCCAGCAGTGACCCAGGTTCTGGCTACACCTTC
TRBV10-3	-	TRBJ2-2	TRBD2	CAIKRGDTGELFF	TGTGCCATCAAGCGGGGGGACACCGGGGAGCTGTTTTTT
TRBV10-3	-	TRBJ1-2	-	CAIKAGADYGYTF	TGTGCCATCAAGGCAGGGGCGGACTATGGCTACACCTTC
TRBV29-1	-	TRBJ1-2	-	CSAQSGVYGYTF	TGCAGCGCCCAATCAGGGGTCTATGGCTACACCTTC
TRBV6-1	few	TRBJ2-5	-	CASKSWQETQYF	TGTGCCAGCAAGAGCTGGCAAGAGACCCAGTACTTC
TRBV11-2	-	TRBJ2-1	-	CASSLVASANEQFF	TGTGCCAGCAGCTTAGTGGCTAGCGCCAATGAGCAGTTCTTC
TRBV15	-	TRBJ1-1	-	CATSRPTGPNTEAFF	TGTGCCACCAGCAGGCCCACAGGGCCGAACACTGAAGCTTTCTTT
TRBV7-2	-	TRBJ2-1	-	CASSSGFF	TGTGCCAGCAGCTCGGGGTTCTTC
TRBV5-1	-	TRBJ2-3	TRBD2	CASSPGLAGGYTDTQYF	TGCGCCAGCAGCCCGGGACTAGCGGGGGGCTACACAGATACGCAGTATTTT
TRBV9	-	TRBJ1-1	-	CASSTGGTEAFF	TGTGCCAGCAGCACGGGGGGCACTGAAGCTTTCTTT
TRBV19	-	TRBJ2-4	-	CASTQQTGSKNIQYF	TGTGCCAGTACTCAACAAACGGGATCCAAAAACATTCAGTACTTC
TRBV30	-	TRBJ1-6	TRBD1	CAWSGSGTGNSPLHF	TGTGCCTGGAGTGGCTCGGGGACAGGCAATTCACCCCTCCACTTT
TRBV11-2	-	TRBJ1-3	TRBD1	CASSYGQGRVGNTIYF	TGTGCCAGCAGCTATGGACAGGGCCGTGTTGGAAACACCATATATTTT
TRBV7-3	-	TRBJ1-2	TRBD1	CASSPRGNYGYTF	TGTGCCAGCAGCCCCAGGGGGAACTATGGCTACACCTTC
TRBV11-2	-	TRBJ1-6	TRBD1	CASSTHGQGPPLHF	TGTGCCAGCAGCACACACGGACAGGGACCACCCCTCCACTTT
TRBV29-1	-	TRBJ2-7	-	CSVGGNEQYF	TGCAGCGTTGGAGGGAACGAGCAGTACTTC
TRBV19	-	TRBJ1-5	-	CASSIQGQSQPQHF	TGTGCCAGTAGTATCCAGGGGCAAAGTCAGCCCCAGCATTTT
TRBV7-2	-	TRBJ1-2	-	CASNRGGDYGYTF	TGTGCCAGTAACCGGGGGGGGGACTATGGCTACACCTTC
TRBV6-1	once	TRBJ1-6	-	CASSSSGQFHSPLHF	TGTGCCAGCAGCTCCTCGGGACAATTCCATTCACCTCTCCACTTT
TRBV10-3	-	TRBJ2-3	TRBD2	CATLAGGSVTQYF	TGTGCCACCTTAGCGGGGGGCTCAGTTACGCAGTATTTT
TRBV7-3	-	TRBJ2-1	TRBD2	CASSVGLAVYNEQFF	TGTGCCAGCAGCGTTGGTCTAGCGGTTTACAATGAGCAGTTCTTC
TRBV4-1	-	TRBJ1-5	-	CASSQVNSRRVEPQHF	TGCGCCAGCAGCCAAGTGAACAGTCGTCGAGTCGAACCCCAGCATTTT
TRBV7-9	-	TRBJ1-5	TRBD1	CASSPQGAGNQPQHF	TGTGCCAGCAGCCCACAGGGGGCAGGCAATCAGCCCCAGCATTTT
TRBV7-2	-	TRBJ1-2	TRBD1	CASSPKPTGSYGYTF	TGTGCCAGCAGCCCAAAACCGACAGGGTCCTATGGCTACACCTTC
TRBV7-3	-	TRBJ2-3	-	CASSLTRRETDTQYF	TGTGCCAGCAGCTTAACCCGTCGGGAAACAGATACGCAGTATTTT
TRBV4-3	-	TRBJ1-4	-	CASSQVGGAVTNEKLFF	TGCGCCAGCAGCCAAGTTGGGGGGGCAGTAACTAATGAAAAACTGTTTTTT
TRBV5-5	-	TRBJ1-6	-	CASSSTSTDHSPLHF	TGTGCCAGCAGCTCGACCTCGACAGACCATTCACCCCTCCACTTT
TRBV5-6	-	TRBJ2-3	TRBD2	CASSLGELRRGLRDTQYF	TGTGCCAGCAGCTTGGGGGAATTGAGGCGGGGGTTACGAGATACGCAGTATTTT
TRBV4-2	-	TRBJ2-7	TRBD1	CASSLRDRKTYEQYF	TGTGCCAGCAGCCTCCGGGACAGAAAAACCTACGAGCAGTACTTC
TRBV7-3	-	TRBJ1-3	-	CASSRLTGPGNTIYF	TGTGCCAGCAGCCGCCTAACAGGGCCTGGAAACACCATATATTTT